This T cell receptor beta chain was documented in a study of metastatic and nonmetastatic thyroid tumors. Background on the study: Across blood and tumor or nodule tissue, repertoires from malignant and benign thyroid patients were compared with one another. Study conclusions and caveats: For both blood and tumor, malignant thyroid tumors reportedly showed significantly higher TCR beta diversity than benign nodules did.

In the original analysis: Built for papillary thyroid cancer, a distant-metastasis classifier drew on CDR3 differences across clinicopathological groups. With MiXCR, TCRdb reprocessed the PCR reads. These V and J calls originate from TCRdb's pipeline instead of the authors' own analysis. The sample yields roughly 12,000 clones, 25% to 30% seen once. After removal of 2 bases from V and 9 bases from J, the junction contained 21 bases not matched to a gene. From germline, CDR1 is MDHEN and CDR2 SYDVKM. CDR3 length: 19 residues. This clone showed up many times. Its antigen is not known. Among the patients, none had received any treatment before thyroid surgery.

Sequencing was performed on tumor tissue. The chain is built from TRBV28 and TRBJ2-3, with TRBD2 identical over 9 bases. The TCR was taken from a female donor with papillary thyroid cancer or a benign thyroid nodule (not recorded which). Some clones in this sample may be carry-over from other donors' samples. DNA for the CDR3: TGTGCCAGCAGTTTAGGGGTCCGGCGGGGCGGGAGGGCCGGATACACGCAGTATTTT. This sequence encodes CASSLGVRRGGRAGYTQYF.